Listed here are 17 T cell receptor beta chains from one sample, sequenced in a study of T cells in Graves' hyperthyroidism and ophthalmopathy. TCR beta CDR3 region amplification was performed from RNA transcripts. The primer set for the first-round RT-PCR of the TCR CDR3 was HTBI. TCRdb redid the calling of the multiplex PCR reads with MiXCR, one entry per CDR3 protein. Of about 600,000 distinct CDR3 sequences listed, approximately 15% are singletons. Sequencing input: blood. The receptors were gathered from a woman aged 40 to 49 with Graves' ophthalmopathy.

This clonotype has a count of ten or more. This chain uses TRBV20-1 with TRBJ2-7, with 14 positions matching TRBD2. The trim removed 7 bases at V and 0 bases at J, leaving 17 bases unmatched. The CDR3 contains 19 residues. Looked up from germline, CDR1 is DFQATT and CDR2 is SNEGSKA (reference sequence). In DNA form, the CDR3 reads TGCAGTGTCAGGGGTGGCGGGACTAGCGGGAGCATGACCTCCTACGAGCAGTACTTC. It translates to CSVRGGGTSGSMTSYEQYF.

This clonotype was detected ten times or more. The rearrangement links TRBV12-3 or TRBV12-4 to TRBJ1-1, with TRBD1 matching 9 bases. The CDR3 totals 14 residues. The V and J ends lost 5 bases and 4 bases, in that order; junction bases with no gene match: 5. The CDR3, as DNA: TGTGCCAGCAGTGGGGGACAGGGCATCACTGAAGCTTTCTTT. The encoded protein is CASSGGQGITEAFF.

This clonotype has ten or more counts. The chain's CDR3 is CASSFSRGGTEAFF. The CDR3 coding sequence is TGTGCCAGCAGCTTTAGCAGGGGCGGGACTGAAGCTTTCTTT. The chain has TRBV7-9 and TRBJ1-1, with a possible D match to TRBD1 (6 bases). The ends were cut back, 3 bases at V and 5 bases at J, with 13 bases in the middle. The CDR3 runs 14 residues. The germline gives CDR1 SEHNR, CDR2 FQNEAQ (reference sequence).

This clonotype was counted ten times or more. The genes are TRBV6-1 and TRBJ1-4, with D uncertain. This CDR3 is built from 15 residues. V was clipped by 6 bases and J by 0 bases, with 11 bases between them. Germline lookup yields CDR1 MNHNS and CDR2 SASEGT. CDR3 sequence: CASRSYSATNEKLFF. CDR3 DNA sequence: TGTGCCAGCAGATCATATAGTGCAACTAATGAAAAACTGTTTTTT.

This clonotype was found a few times. The J gene is TRBJ2-5, the V gene TRBV10-3; D is undetermined. Trimming took 6 bases from V and 0 from J, leaving 8 bases between them. The germline V gene encodes CDR1 ENHRY and CDR2 SYGVKD. CDR3 length: 13 residues. CDR3 nucleotides: TGTGCCATCAGGGATCACCACCAAGAGACCCAGTACTTC. Translation gives CAIRDHHQETQYF.

This chain uses TRBV12-3 or TRBV12-4 with TRBJ2-3, with TRBD1 as a possible D gene (5 bases). V lost 5 bases to trimming and J lost 7 bases, with 10 bases between them. The length of the CDR3 is 12 residues. CDR3: CASSPQGYTQYF. Here the CDR3 DNA reads TGTGCCAGCAGTCCCCAGGGCTATACGCAGTATTTT.

The rearrangement links TRBV9 to TRBJ1-2; D gene unclear. Trimming left V 7 bases short and J 2 bases short, with 15 bases between. Looked up from germline, CDR1 is SGDLS and CDR2 is YYNGEE. The CDR3 runs 14 residues. The CDR3 nucleotides read TGTGCCAGCGGGCCAGTTGCCCACAACTATGGCTACACCTTC. This translates into CASGPVAHNYGYTF.

About this clonotype itself: This may stem from a read error, because a much larger clone lies one nucleotide away. In DNA, the CDR3 is TGTGCCAGCATAATTGACAGGGGAGCCCACAATGAGCAGTCCTTC. Translated: CASIIDRGAHNEQSF. The chain links TRBV2 to TRBJ2-1; 8 bases line up with TRBD1. Per the germline V gene, CDR1 is SNHLY and CDR2 is FYNNEI. The CDR3 consists of 15 residues.

A remark on this clonotype: It may be a read error: a sequence one base away is much more abundant. The genes are TRBV12-3 or TRBV12-4 and TRBJ1-3; 8 nucleotides match TRBD1. The CDR3 totals 18 residues. The CDR3 sequence is CATGGTGPQGYSGNTMYF. CDR3 in DNA: TGTGCCACGGGAGGGACAGGACCTCAAGGATACTCTGGAAACACCATGTATTTT.

With regard to this clonotype: A single base separates this from a much larger clone, so it may be a read error. The chain links TRBV20-1 to TRBJ1-1; D possibly corresponds to TRBD1 (6 bases). V was shortened by 5 bases and J by 0 bases, with 10 bases between the two germline ends. The CDR3 loop spans 13 amino acids. Per germline, CDR1 DFQATT and CDR2 SNEGSKA (reference sequence). CDR3 in DNA: TGCAGTGCTCCGGGACACCTGAACACTGAAGCTTTCTTT. It specifies CSAPGHLNTEAFF.

This clonotype was counted at least ten times. V and J are TRBV28 and TRBJ2-7; tentative D call: TRBD1 (5 bases). Germline V gives CDR1 MDHEN, CDR2 SYDVKM. This CDR3 is built from 18 residues. The germline V and J ends were trimmed by 3 bases and 2 bases, with 23 bases remaining between them. CDR3 residues: CASSFDSLVPSHTYEQYF. The CDR3 DNA follows: TGTGCCAGCAGTTTCGACAGCCTCGTTCCTTCCCACACCTACGAGCAGTACTTC. Together with reference TRBV28 and TRBJ2-7, the CDR3 gives the full variable domain: DVKVTQSSRYLVKRTGEKVFLECVQDMDHENMFWYRQDPGLGLRLIYFSYDVKMKEKGDIPEGYSVSREKKERFSLILESASTNQTSMYLCASSFDSLVPSHTYEQYFGPGTRLTVT.

The chain employs TRBV19 and TRBJ2-2, with D tentatively TRBD1 (6 bases). The CDR3 is made up of 14 amino acids. V lost 6 bases, J lost 2 bases, and 10 bases lay in between. Germline CDR1 LNHDA, CDR2 SQIVND (reference sequence). The CDR3 nucleotides are TGTGCCAGTAGCAAGGGACACAACACCGGGGAGCTGTTTTTT. Its protein product is CASSKGHNTGELFF.

V is TRBV6-2 or TRBV6-3 and J is TRBJ2-1; TRBD1 might be the D (5 bases). V dropped 0 bases and J dropped 7 bases, with 13 bases sitting between them. CDR1 and CDR2 (germline): MNHEY, SVGEGT. The CDR3 runs to 15 residues. The CDR3 spells CASSYSGLDGNEQFF. The CDR3 DNA follows: TGTGCCAGCAGTTACTCGGGGCTAGACGGGAATGAGCAGTTCTTC.

Ten or more counts support this clonotype. V gene TRBV18 combines with J gene TRBJ2-1; the match to TRBD2 covers 7 bases. This CDR3 has 17 residues. With 0 bases clipped from V and 6 bases from J, the junction kept 11 bases outside the gene matches. The germline CDR1 and CDR2 sequences are KGHSH and LQKENI. The CDR3 reads CASSPPSGTGRGNEQFF. The CDR3, as DNA: TGTGCCAGCTCACCACCCTCTGGGACGGGGAGGGGCAATGAGCAGTTCTTC.

This clonotype turned up a few times. The rearrangement uses TRBV12-3 or TRBV12-4 and TRBJ2-5; 10 bases align to TRBD2. CDR3 length equals 14 residues. The V and J ends lost 3 bases and 4 bases, in that order; junction bases with no gene match: 2. This CDR3 is CASSFWTSGETQYF. CDR3 nucleotides: TGTGCCAGCAGTTTCTGGACTAGCGGAGAGACCCAGTACTTC.

Many counts were recorded for this clonotype. The chain is built from TRBV20-1 and TRBJ1-2; D is undetermined. Germline CDR1 DFQATT, CDR2 SNEGSKA (reference sequence). The CDR3 is 14 residues long. V shed 5 bases and J shed 4 bases, with 17 bases lying between them. CDR3 protein: CSAYSLKGGYGYTF. DNA of the CDR3: TGCAGTGCTTACAGCCTCAAGGGTGGCTATGGCTACACCTTC.

This clonotype was counted at least ten times. DNA of the CDR3: TGTGCCTGGAGAAGAAGGGTGAAAGCTGAAGCTTTCTTT. Amino acids: CAWRRRVKAEAFF. V usage is TRBV30 and J usage is TRBJ1-1; D not certain. Trimming stripped 3 bases from V and 6 bases from J, with 14 bases between. Germline V lookup: CDR1 GTSNPN, CDR2 SVGIG (reference sequence). The CDR3 has 13 amino acids.